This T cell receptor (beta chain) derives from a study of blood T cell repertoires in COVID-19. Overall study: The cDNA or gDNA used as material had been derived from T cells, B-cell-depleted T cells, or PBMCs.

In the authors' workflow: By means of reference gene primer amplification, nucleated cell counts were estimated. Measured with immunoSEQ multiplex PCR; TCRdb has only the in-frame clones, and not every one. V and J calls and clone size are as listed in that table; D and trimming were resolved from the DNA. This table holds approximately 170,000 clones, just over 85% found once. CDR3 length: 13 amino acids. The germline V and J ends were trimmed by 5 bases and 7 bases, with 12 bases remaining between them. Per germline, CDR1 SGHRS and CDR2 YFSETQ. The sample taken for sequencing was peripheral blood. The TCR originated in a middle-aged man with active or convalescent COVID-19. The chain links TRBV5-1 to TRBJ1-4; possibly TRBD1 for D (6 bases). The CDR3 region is CASRGGSVEKLFF. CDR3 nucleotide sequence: TGCGCCAGCAGAGGGGGTTCTGTTGAAAAACTGTTTTTT.